The clone carrying this TCR beta chain was counted once. Its antigen is unidentified. Here immunoSEQ multiplex PCR was the method, and the copy in TCRdb shows in-frame clones only, minus some. This sample has approximately 150,000 clones, with around 86% found just once. Trimming left V 3 bases short and J 1 base short, with 10 bases between. The germline gives CDR1 SGHRS, CDR2 YFSETQ. The CDR3 loop spans 15 amino acids. The sample comes from a study of cytomegalovirus exposure and HLA in healthy donors. Study-wide points: Rarity held for most TCR sequences, but there were some public TCRs that occurred in many donors.

This receptor was obtained from a young man in good health and CMV-seropositive. The sample consisted of PBMCs. This rearrangement joins TRBV5-1 to TRBJ2-2; D is perhaps TRBD2 (5 bases). The CDR3 reads CASSYGLLNTGELFF. The CDR3 bases are TGCGCCAGCAGCTATGGACTTTTGAACACCGGGGAGCTGTTTTTT. Looking up the rest from reference TRBV5-1 and TRBJ2-2 gives the full variable domain: KAGVTQTPRYLIKTRGQQVTLSCSPISGHRSVSWYQQTPGQGLQFLFEYFSETQRNKGNFPGRFSGRQFSNSRSEMNVSTLELGDSALYLCASSYGLLNTGELFFGEGSRLTVL.